A selection of T cell receptor beta chains follows, all from one sample in a study of T cells in Graves' hyperthyroidism and ophthalmopathy. TCRdb reprocessed the multiplex PCR reads with MiXCR, giving one entry per CDR3 protein. Counted here are roughly 500,000 distinct CDR3 sequences, under 25% occurring once; the ten biggest clones make up approximately 49%. The sequenced material came from blood. All receptors come from a woman between 70 and 85 years old with Graves' ophthalmopathy. The CDR3 runs from the conserved cysteine through the conserved F or W. A D gene is named only where the DNA matches it firmly. Clone sizes are given selectively: once, few, many, or a class where the clone is expanded.

V	size	D	J	DNA	CDR3
TRBV6-6	NA	TRBD1	TRBJ1-4	TGTGCCAGCAGTTACTCGGGACAGGGAAAAGGGGGTGAAAAACTGTTTTTT	CASSYSGQGKGGEKLFF
TRBV4-1	NA	TRBD2	TRBJ2-3	TGCGCCAGCAGCCAAGCGGGAGGGGCAGATACGCAGTATTTT	CASSQAGGADTQYF
TRBV15	few	NA	TRBJ1-2	TGTGCCACCAGCAGAGATCGGGGGGTCAGCTATGGCTACACCTTC	CATSRDRGVSYGYTF
TRBV12-3/TRBV12-4	few	TRBD2	TRBJ2-1	TGTGCCAGCACTACCCGGACTAGCGCTATAATCAATGAGCAGTTCTTC	CASTTRTSAIINEQFF
TRBV30	few	TRBD1	TRBJ1-2	TGTGCCAGCACAGGGGGGATCTATGGCTACACCTTC	CASTGGIYGYTF
TRBV7-9	NA	TRBD1	TRBJ2-7	TGTGCCAGCAGCACCTGGACAGGGGCCTACGAGCAGTACTTC	CASSTWTGAYEQYF
TRBV4-2	NA	NA	TRBJ1-5	TGTGCCAGCAGCCAAGCCTCGATAGGGCCCCAGCATTTT	CASSQASIGPQHF
TRBV24-1	NA	NA	TRBJ2-1	TGTGCCACCAGTGATTTGAGGGGTCGGGGGAGCAAAAATGAGCAGTTCTTC	CATSDLRGRGSKNEQFF
TRBV12-3/TRBV12-4	many	NA	TRBJ1-1	TGTGCCAGCAGCTCCATTAGTGAAGCTTTCTTT	CASSSISEAFF
TRBV5-1	NA	NA	TRBJ2-7	TGCGCCAGCAGCTTGGCGGACAGTTTTTACGAGCAGTACTTC	CASSLADSFYEQYF
TRBV5-6	few	NA	TRBJ1-1	TGTGCCAGCGGATCTTGGGGAAGGGCGAGCACTGAAGCTTTCTTT	CASGSWGRASTEAFF
TRBV29-1	few	NA	TRBJ2-1	TGCAGCGTTGAGAAGTGGGGCTACAATGAGCAGTTCTTC	CSVEKWGYNEQFF
TRBV6-1	few	NA	TRBJ2-1	TGTGCCAGCAGTCCATATGGGGATACTCTACTCCACAATGAGCAGTTCTTC	CASSPYGDTLLHNEQFF
TRBV20-1	NA	NA	TRBJ1-3	TGCAGTGCTAGCCCCAGCACCTCTGGAAACACCATATATTTT	CSASPSTSGNTIYF
TRBV11-2	few	NA	TRBJ2-1	TGTGCCAGCAGCTTTAGCGGAGGGAACGATGAGCAGTTCTTC	CASSFSGGNDEQFF
TRBV3-1	NA	NA	TRBJ1-1	TGTGCCAGCGCGGGTGGCACTGAAGCTTTCTTT	CASAGGTEAFF
TRBV5-1	NA	NA	TRBJ2-3	TGCGCCAGCAGCTTGCCCCGGTCCCCCACAGATACGCAGTATTTT	CASSLPRSPTDTQYF
TRBV7-7	once	TRBD2	TRBJ2-5	TGTGCTAGCAGCTCCTTAGCGGGGGCTCAAGAGACCCAGTACTTC	CASSSLAGAQETQYF
TRBV27	many	TRBD1	TRBJ1-1	TGTGCCAGCAGTCCCCCCTCCGACAGGGCGAGGAAGAACACTGAAGCTTTCTTT	CASSPPSDRARKNTEAFF
TRBV12-3/TRBV12-4	many	TRBD2	TRBJ2-7	TGTGCCAGCAGTTTGGGTCGCGGGGGTGCGCAGTACTTC	CASSLGRGGAQYF
TRBV6-1	NA	TRBD1	TRBJ2-5	TGTGCCAGCAGTCCAAGACAGGGGACACGGGGGACCCAGTACTTC	CASSPRQGTRGTQYF
TRBV10-2	NA	NA	TRBJ1-3	TGCGCCAGCCAATCGGAGTCTGGAAACACCATATATTTT	CASQSESGNTIYF